The sequence of this TCR beta chain was determined in a study of T-cell reconstitution after alpha-beta-depleted transplantation in children. General study points: Alpha-beta T cells present about two months after transplant were reported to originate from several hundred expanded graft clones. After one year, T-cell counts and TCRbeta diversity mostly came from new T cells. In some patients, recipient T cells and intrathymic progenitors surviving conditioning explained high day-60 diversity.

Points on this clonotype: Its antigen is undetermined.

Construction of the TCRbeta library involved unique molecular identifiers. TCRdb itself ran the PCR reads through MiXCR, one entry per CDR3 protein. The sample has 77,000 or so distinct CDR3 sequences; 15% to 20% are singletons. Unmatched junction bases numbered 16, after V lost 0 bases and J lost 6 bases. CDR3 length: 18 residues. In germline, CDR1 is SQVTM, CDR2 ANQGSEA. The TCR was taken from a male patient under 10 years old who had a stem cell transplant for acute lymphoblastic leukemia, so the T cells may come from the graft donor. Sequencing used PBMCs, mostly from graft donor cells, obtained 360 days after TCRalphabeta/CD19-depleted stem cell transplant. The chain joins TRBV29-1 to TRBJ2-2; TRBD2 matches at 7 bases. The CDR3 protein is CSVEDRFGLAGGPGELFF. CDR3 in DNA: TGCAGCGTTGAAGACCGATTCGGGTTAGCGGGCGGGCCCGGGGAGCTGTTTTTT.